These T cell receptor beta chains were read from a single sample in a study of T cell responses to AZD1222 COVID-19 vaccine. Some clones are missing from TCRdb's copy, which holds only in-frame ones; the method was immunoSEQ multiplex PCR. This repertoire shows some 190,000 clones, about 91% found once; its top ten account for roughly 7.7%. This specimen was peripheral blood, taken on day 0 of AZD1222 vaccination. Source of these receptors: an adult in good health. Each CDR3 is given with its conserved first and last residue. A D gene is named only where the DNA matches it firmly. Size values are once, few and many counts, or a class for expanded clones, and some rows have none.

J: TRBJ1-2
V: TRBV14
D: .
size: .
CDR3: CASSQDWDGGYTF
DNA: TGTGCCAGCAGCCAAGACTGGGACGGCGGCTACACCTTC

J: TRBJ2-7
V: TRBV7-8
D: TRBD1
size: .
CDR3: CASSFPNRQGTAYEQYF
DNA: TGTGCCAGCAGCTTCCCAAATCGACAGGGTACGGCCTACGAGCAGTACTTC

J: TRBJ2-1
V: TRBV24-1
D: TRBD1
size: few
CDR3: CATSDPGTGGYNEQFF
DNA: TGTGCCACCAGTGATCCCGGGACAGGGGGCTACAATGAGCAGTTCTTC

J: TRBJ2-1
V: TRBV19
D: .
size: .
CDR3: CASSIVTGARAYNEQFF
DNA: TGTGCCAGTAGTATAGTAACGGGGGCCAGGGCCTACAATGAGCAGTTCTTC

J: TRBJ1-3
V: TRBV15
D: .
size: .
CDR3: CATSRDFQRTIYF
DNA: TGTGCCACCAGCAGAGATTTCCAGAGAACCATATATTTT

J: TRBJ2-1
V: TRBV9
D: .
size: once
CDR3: CASSVVANEQFF
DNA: TGTGCCAGCAGCGTAGTCGCCAATGAGCAGTTCTTC

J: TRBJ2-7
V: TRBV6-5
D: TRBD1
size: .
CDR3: CASSYSRDRGHEQYF
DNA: TGTGCCAGCAGTTACTCGAGAGACAGGGGGCACGAGCAGTACTTC

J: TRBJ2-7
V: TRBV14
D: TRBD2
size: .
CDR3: CASSPGGHEQYF
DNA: TGTGCCAGCAGCCCGGGGGGACACGAGCAGTACTTC

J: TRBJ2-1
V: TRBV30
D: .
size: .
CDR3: CAWRLPLGRGGHEQFF
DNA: TGTGCCTGGAGATTGCCGCTTGGGAGGGGGGGGCATGAGCAGTTCTTC

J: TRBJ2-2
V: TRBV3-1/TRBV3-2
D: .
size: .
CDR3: CASSQDPTGPNTGELFF
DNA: TGTGCCAGCAGCCAGGATCCTACGGGACCCAACACCGGGGAGCTGTTTTTT

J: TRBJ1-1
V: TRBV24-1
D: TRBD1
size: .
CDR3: CATSWCPSFSDRDKRNTEAFF
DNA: TGTGCCACCAGTTGGTGCCCTTCGTTCTCCGACAGGGACAAGAGGAACACTGAAGCTTTCTTT

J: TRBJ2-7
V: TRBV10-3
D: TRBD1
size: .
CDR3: CAASGQAGLYEQYF
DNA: TGTGCCGCCTCCGGACAGGCGGGTCTCTACGAGCAGTACTTC

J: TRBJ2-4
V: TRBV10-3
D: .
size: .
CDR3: CAISERGRDISNIQYF
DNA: TGTGCCATCAGTGAGAGGGGGAGGGACATATCAAACATTCAGTACTTC

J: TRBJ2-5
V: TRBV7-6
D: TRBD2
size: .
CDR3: CASSLSSGGARETQYF
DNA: TGTGCCAGCAGCTTGTCGAGCGGGGGGGCCCGGGAGACCCAGTACTTC

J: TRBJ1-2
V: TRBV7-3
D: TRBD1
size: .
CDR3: CASSLGTGADGYTF
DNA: TGTGCCAGCAGCTTAGGGACAGGTGCTGATGGCTACACCTTC

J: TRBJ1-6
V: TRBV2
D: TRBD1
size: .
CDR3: CASSNRDRNSPLHF
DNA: TGTGCCAGCAGTAACCGGGACAGAAATTCACCCCTCCACTTT

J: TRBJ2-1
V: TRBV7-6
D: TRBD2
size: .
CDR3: CASSSAAGGQGNEQFF
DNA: TGTGCCAGCAGCTCGGCGGCGGGGGGCCAGGGGAATGAGCAGTTCTTC

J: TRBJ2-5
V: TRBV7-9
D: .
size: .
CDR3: CASKEYQETQYF
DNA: TGTGCCAGCAAAGAGTACCAAGAGACCCAGTACTTC

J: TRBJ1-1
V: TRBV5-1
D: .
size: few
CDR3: CASSLSRGVRTEAFF
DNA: TGCGCCAGCAGCCTCAGTAGAGGGGTAAGAACTGAAGCTTTCTTT

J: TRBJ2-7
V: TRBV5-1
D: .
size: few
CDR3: CASSLVVGRSYEQYF
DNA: TGCGCCAGCAGCTTGGTCGTTGGACGCTCCTACGAGCAGTACTTC

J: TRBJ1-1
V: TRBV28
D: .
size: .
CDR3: CASSYTGGRTEAFF
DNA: TGTGCCAGCAGCTACACAGGTGGGCGAACTGAAGCTTTCTTT

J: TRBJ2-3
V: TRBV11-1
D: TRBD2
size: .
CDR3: CASSLRLAGGADTQYF
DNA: TGTGCCAGCAGCTTACGTCTAGCGGGGGGAGCAGATACGCAGTATTTT

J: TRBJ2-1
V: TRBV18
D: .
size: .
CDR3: CASSPPRVGHAVF
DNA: TGTGCCAGCTCACCACCGCGGGTAGGGCATGCGGTCTTC

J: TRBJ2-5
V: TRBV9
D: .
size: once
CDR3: CASSVGIGGQETQYF
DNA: TGTGCCAGCAGCGTAGGCATCGGGGGCCAAGAGACCCAGTACTTC

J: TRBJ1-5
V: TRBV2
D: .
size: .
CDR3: CASSEAGGRNNQPQHF
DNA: TGTGCCAGCAGTGAAGCCGGGGGACGGAACAATCAGCCCCAGCATTTT

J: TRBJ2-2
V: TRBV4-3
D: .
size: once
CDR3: CASSRTSSGPNTGELFF
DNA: TGCGCCAGCAGCCGAACTTCGAGCGGACCGAACACCGGGGAGCTGTTTTTT

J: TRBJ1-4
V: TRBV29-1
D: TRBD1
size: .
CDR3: CSADRGGKLFF
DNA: TGCAGCGCGGACAGGGGTGGCAAACTGTTTTTT

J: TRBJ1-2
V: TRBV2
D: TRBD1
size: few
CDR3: CASSGQGRGTF
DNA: TGTGCCAGCAGTGGACAGGGGCGGGGGACCTTC

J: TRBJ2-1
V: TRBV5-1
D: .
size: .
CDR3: CASSWLGLELYNEQFF
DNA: TGCGCCAGCAGCTGGCTGGGACTGGAACTCTACAATGAGCAGTTCTTC

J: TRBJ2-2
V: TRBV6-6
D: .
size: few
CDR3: CASRTKTGELFF
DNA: TGTGCCAGCAGGACAAAAACCGGGGAGCTGTTTTTT

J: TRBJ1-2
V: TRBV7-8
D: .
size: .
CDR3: CASRGGRSQYGYTF
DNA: TGTGCCAGCAGAGGTGGCAGGTCCCAATATGGCTACACCTTC

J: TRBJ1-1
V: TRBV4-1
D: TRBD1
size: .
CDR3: CASSTRGLTEAFF
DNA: TGCGCCAGCAGCACCAGGGGGCTTACTGAAGCTTTCTTT

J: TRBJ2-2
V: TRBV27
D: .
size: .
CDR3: CASSFGGATGELFF
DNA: TGTGCCAGCAGTTTTGGGGGGGCCACCGGGGAGCTGTTTTTT

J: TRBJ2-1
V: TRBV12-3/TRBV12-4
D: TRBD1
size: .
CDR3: CASSLGTGDEQFF
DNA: TGTGCCAGCAGTTTAGGAACAGGGGATGAGCAGTTCTTC

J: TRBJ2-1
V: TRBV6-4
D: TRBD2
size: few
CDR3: CASSEGSGGEYHEQFF
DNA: TGTGCCAGCAGTGAGGGGAGCGGGGGGGAATACCACGAGCAGTTCTTC

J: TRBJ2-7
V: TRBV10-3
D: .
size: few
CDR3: CAIRAGDGNYEQYF
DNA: TGTGCCATCAGAGCAGGGGACGGAAACTACGAGCAGTACTTC

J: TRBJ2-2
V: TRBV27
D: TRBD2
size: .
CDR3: CASSLTSGAGGELFF
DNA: TGTGCCAGCAGTTTAACTAGCGGGGCGGGCGGGGAGCTGTTTTTT

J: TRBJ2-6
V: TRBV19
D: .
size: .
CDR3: CAFRRSGGAGANVLTF
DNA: TGTGCCTTCCGCAGGTCGGGGGGCGCTGGGGCCAACGTCCTGACTTTC

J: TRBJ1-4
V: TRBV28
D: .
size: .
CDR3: CASSSVGNQGEKLFF
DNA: TGTGCCAGCAGTTCCGTGGGCAATCAAGGTGAAAAACTGTTTTTT

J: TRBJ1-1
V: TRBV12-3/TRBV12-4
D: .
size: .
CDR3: CASSPRGNTEAFF
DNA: TGTGCCAGCAGCCCGAGAGGAAACACTGAAGCTTTCTTT

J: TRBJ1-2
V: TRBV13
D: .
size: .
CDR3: CASSSPGQTIGYTF
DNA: TGTGCCAGCAGCTCTCCGGGCCAGACAATCGGCTACACCTTC

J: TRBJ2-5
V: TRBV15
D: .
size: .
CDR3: CATSRERETQYF
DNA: TGTGCCACCAGCAGAGAACGAGAGACCCAGTACTTC

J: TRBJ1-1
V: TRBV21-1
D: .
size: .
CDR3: CASRRRDSHSMNTEAFF
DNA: TGTGCCAGCAGGAGAAGGGACAGTCACTCAATGAACACTGAAGCTTTCTTT

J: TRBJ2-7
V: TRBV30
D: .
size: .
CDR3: CAGIADSYEQYF
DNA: TGTGCCGGAATAGCGGACTCCTACGAGCAGTACTTC

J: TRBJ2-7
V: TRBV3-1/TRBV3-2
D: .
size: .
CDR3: CASSQVGGGEQYF
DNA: TGTGCCAGCAGCCAAGTGGGGGGTGGTGAGCAGTACTTC

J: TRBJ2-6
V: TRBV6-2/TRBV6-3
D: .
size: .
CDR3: CASSLPSSGANVLTF
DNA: TGTGCCAGCAGTCTTCCGTCCTCTGGGGCCAACGTCCTGACTTTC

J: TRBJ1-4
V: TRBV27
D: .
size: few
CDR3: CASSYDGANEKLFF
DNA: TGTGCCAGCAGTTACGACGGGGCTAATGAAAAACTGTTTTTT

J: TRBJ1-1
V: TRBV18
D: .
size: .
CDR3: CASSPEDSARNTEAFF
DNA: TGTGCCAGCTCACCAGAGGACAGCGCTAGGAACACTGAAGCTTTCTTT

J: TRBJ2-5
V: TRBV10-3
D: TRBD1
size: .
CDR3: CAISEPTGTGVQETQYF
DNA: TGTGCCATCAGTGAGCCGACCGGGACAGGGGTCCAAGAGACCCAGTACTTC

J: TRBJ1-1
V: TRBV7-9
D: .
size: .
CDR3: CASSFAGNTEAFF
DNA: TGTGCCAGCAGCTTCGCAGGGAACACTGAAGCTTTCTTT

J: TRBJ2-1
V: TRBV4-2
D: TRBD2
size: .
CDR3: CASSPSMAGGPGQEQFF
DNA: TGTGCCAGCAGCCCCTCTATGGCGGGGGGGCCGGGGCAAGAGCAGTTCTTC

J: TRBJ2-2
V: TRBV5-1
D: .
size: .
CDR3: CASSFTGTRNTGELFF
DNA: TGCGCCAGCAGCTTCACGGGGACGAGGAACACCGGGGAGCTGTTTTTT

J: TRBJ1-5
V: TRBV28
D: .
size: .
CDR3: CASRPQWGDQPQHF
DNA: TGTGCCAGCAGACCACAATGGGGGGATCAGCCCCAGCATTTT

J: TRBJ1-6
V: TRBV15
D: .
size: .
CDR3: CATSSFGESYNSPLHF
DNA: TGTGCCACCAGCTCTTTTGGGGAGTCCTATAATTCACCCCTCCACTTT

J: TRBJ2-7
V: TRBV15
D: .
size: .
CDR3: CATSRAGFTYEQYF
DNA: TGTGCCACCAGCAGAGCGGGATTTACCTACGAGCAGTACTTC

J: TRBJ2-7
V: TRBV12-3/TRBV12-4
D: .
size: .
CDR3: CASSSGEIEQYF
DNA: TGTGCCAGCAGTTCCGGGGAGATCGAGCAGTACTTC

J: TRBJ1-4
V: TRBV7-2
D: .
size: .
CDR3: CASSDQGPSNEKLFF
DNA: TGTGCCAGCAGCGACCAGGGCCCCTCTAATGAAAAACTGTTTTTT

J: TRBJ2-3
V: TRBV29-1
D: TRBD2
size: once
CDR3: CSVEDYTRGGTDTQYF
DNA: TGCAGCGTTGAAGATTATACGCGGGGGGGGACAGATACGCAGTATTTT

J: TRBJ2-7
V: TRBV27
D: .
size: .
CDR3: CASSQAFSHEQYF
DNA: TGTGCCAGCAGTCAAGCGTTTAGCCACGAGCAGTACTTC